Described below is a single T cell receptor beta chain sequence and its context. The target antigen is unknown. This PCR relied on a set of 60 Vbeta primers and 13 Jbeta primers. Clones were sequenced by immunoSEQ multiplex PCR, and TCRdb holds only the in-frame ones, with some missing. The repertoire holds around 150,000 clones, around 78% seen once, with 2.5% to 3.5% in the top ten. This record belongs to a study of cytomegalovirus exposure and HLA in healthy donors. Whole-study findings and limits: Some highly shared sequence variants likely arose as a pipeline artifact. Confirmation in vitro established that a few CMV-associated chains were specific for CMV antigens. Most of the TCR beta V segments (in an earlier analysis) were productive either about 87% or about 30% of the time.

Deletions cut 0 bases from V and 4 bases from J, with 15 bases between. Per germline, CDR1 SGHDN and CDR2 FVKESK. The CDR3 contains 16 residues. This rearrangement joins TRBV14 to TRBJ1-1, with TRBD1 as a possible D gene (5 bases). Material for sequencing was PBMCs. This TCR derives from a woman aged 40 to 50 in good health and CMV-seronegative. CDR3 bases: TGTGCCAGCAGCCAAGATTGGAGGGGTCGGGGCACTGAAGCTTTCTTT. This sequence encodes CASSQDWRGRGTEAFF.